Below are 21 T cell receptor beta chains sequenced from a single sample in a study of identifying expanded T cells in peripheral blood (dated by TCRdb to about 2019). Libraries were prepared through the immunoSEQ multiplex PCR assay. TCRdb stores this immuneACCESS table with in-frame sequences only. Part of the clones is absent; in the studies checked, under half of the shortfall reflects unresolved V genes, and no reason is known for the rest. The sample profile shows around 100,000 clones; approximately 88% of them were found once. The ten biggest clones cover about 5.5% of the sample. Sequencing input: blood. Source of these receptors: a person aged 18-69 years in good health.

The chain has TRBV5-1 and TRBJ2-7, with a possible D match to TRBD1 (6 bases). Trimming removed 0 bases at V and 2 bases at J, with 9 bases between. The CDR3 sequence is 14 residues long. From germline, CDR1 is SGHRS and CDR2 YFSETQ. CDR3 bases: TGCGCCAGCAGCTTGGACAGGGAAACCTACGAGCAGTACTTC. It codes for CASSLDRETYEQYF. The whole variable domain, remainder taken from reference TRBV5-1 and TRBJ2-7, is KAGVTQTPRYLIKTRGQQVTLSCSPISGHRSVSWYQQTPGQGLQFLFEYFSETQRNKGNFPGRFSGRQFSNSRSEMNVSTLELGDSALYLCASSLDRETYEQYFGPGTRLTVT.

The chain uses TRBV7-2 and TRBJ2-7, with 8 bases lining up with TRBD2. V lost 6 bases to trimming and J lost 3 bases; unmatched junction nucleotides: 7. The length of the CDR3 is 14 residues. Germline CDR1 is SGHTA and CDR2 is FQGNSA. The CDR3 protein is CASSQGLGGYEQYF. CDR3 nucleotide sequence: TGTGCCAGCAGTCAGGGACTAGGAGGCTACGAGCAGTACTTC.

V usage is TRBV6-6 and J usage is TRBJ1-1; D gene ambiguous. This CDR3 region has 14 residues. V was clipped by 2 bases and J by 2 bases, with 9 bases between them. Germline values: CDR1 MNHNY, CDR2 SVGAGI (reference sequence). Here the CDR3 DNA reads TGTGCCAGCAGTTACCGGCCTTCTAACACTGAAGCTTTCTTT. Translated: CASSYRPSNTEAFF.

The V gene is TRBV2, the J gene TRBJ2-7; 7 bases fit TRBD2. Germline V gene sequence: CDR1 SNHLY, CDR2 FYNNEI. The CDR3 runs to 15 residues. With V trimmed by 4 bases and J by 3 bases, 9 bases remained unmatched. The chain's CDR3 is CASSVGAGNVYEQYF. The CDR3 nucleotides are TGTGCCAGCAGTGTGGGAGCGGGGAACGTCTACGAGCAGTACTTC.

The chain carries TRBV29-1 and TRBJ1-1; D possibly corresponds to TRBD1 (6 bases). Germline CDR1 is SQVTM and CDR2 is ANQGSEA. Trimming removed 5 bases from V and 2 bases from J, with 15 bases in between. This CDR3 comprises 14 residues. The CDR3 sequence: CSVLGRGINTEAFF. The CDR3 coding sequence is TGCAGCGTTCTCGGTAGGGGGATTAACACTGAAGCTTTCTTT.

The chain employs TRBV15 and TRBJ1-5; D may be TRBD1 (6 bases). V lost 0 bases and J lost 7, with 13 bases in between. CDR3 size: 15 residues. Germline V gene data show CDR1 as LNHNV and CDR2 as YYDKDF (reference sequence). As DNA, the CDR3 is TGTGCCACCAGCAGAGATACGGGGGGGCGGCAGCCCCAGCATTTT. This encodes CATSRDTGGRQPQHF.

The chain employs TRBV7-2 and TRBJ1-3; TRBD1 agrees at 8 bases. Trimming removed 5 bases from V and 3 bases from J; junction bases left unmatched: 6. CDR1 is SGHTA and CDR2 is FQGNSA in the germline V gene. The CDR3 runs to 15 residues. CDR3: CASSRTGLGGNTIYF. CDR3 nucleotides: TGTGCCAGCAGCCGGACAGGGCTGGGTGGAAACACCATATATTTT. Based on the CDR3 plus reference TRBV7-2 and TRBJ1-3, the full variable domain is GAGVSQSPSNKVTEKGKDVELRCDPISGHTALYWYRQSLGQGLEFLIYFQGNSAPDKSGLPSDRFSAERTGGSVSTLTIQRTQQEDSAVYLCASSRTGLGGNTIYFGEGSWLTVV.

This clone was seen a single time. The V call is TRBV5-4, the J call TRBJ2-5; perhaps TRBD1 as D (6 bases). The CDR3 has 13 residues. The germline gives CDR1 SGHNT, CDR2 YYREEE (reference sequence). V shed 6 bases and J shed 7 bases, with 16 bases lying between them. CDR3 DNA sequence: TGTGCCAGCACCTCGGTCAAAGGGGGGACCCAGTACTTC. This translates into CASTSVKGGTQYF. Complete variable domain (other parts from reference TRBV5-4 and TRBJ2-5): ETGVTQSPTHLIKTRGQQVTLRCSSQSGHNTVSWYQQALGQGPQFIFQYYREEENGRGNFPPRFSGLQFPNYSSELNVNALELDDSALYLCASTSVKGGTQYFGPGTRLLVL.

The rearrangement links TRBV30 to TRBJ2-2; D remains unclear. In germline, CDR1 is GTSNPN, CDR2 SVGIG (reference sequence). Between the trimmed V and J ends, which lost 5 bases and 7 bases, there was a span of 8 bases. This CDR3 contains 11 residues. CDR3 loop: CAWVGHGELFF. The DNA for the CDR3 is TGTGCCTGGGTTGGGCACGGGGAGCTGTTTTTT.

The CDR3 DNA is TGTGCCAGCAGCTTAGACCAAACTAATGAAAAACTGTTTTTT. Its protein product is CASSLDQTNEKLFF. The gene calls are TRBV5-5 and TRBJ1-4; D not resolved. V lost 2 bases and J 1 base, leaving 6 bases between the germline ends. Germline V gene lookup returns CDR1 SGHKS and CDR2 YYEKEE (reference sequence). CDR3 size: 14 residues.

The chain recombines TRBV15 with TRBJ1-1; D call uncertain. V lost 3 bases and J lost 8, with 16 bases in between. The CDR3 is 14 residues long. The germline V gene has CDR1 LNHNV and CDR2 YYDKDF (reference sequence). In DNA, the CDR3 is TGTGCCACCAGCAGTGGGAGGGATGGAACGGAAGCTTTCTTT. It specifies CATSSGRDGTEAFF. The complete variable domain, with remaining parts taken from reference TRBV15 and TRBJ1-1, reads DAMVIQNPRYQVTQFGKPVTLSCSQTLNHNVMYWYQQKSSQAPKLLFHYYDKDFNNEADTPDNFQSRRPNTSFCFLDIRSPGLGDTAMYLCATSSGRDGTEAFFGQGTRLTVV.

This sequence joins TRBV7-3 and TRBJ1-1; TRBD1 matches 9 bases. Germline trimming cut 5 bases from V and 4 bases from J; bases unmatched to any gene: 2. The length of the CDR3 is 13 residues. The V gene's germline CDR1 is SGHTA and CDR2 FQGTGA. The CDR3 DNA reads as TGTGCCAGCAGCACGGACAGGGGCACTGAAGCTTTCTTT. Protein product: CASSTDRGTEAFF.

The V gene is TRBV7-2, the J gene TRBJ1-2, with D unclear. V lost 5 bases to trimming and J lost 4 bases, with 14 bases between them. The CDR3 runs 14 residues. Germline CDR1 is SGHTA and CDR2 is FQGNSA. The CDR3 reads CASSLLLSGYGYTF. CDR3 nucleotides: TGTGCCAGCAGCCTCCTACTGTCGGGCTATGGCTACACCTTC.

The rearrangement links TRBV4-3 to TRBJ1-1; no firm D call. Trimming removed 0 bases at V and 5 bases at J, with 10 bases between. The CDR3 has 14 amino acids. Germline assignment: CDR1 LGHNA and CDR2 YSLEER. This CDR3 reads CASSQDQGGTEAFF. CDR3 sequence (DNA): TGCGCCAGCAGCCAAGATCAAGGAGGGACTGAAGCTTTCTTT.

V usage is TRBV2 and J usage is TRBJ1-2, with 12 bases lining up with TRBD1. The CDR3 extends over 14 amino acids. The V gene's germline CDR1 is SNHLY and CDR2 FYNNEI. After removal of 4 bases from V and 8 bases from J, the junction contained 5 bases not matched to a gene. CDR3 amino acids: CASSGGQGARGYTF. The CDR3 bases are TGTGCCAGCAGTGGGGGACAGGGGGCGCGGGGCTACACCTTC.

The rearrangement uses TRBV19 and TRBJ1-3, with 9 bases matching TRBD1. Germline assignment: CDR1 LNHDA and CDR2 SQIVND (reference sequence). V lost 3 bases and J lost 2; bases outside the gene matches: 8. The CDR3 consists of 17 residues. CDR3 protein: CASSIFLTGGPGNTIYF. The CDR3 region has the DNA TGTGCCAGTAGTATCTTTCTTACAGGGGGCCCTGGAAACACCATATATTTT.

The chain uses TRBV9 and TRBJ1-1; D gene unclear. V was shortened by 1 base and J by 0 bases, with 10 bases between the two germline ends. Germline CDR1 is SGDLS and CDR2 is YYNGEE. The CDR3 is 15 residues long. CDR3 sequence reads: CASSVPPVLNTEAFF. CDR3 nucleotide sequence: TGTGCCAGCAGCGTACCCCCGGTATTGAACACTGAAGCTTTCTTT.

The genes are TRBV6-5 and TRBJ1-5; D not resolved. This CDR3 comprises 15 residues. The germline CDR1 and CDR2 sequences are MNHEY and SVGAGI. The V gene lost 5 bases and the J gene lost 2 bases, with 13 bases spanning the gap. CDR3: CASSMQHGGNQPQHF. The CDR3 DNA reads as TGTGCCAGCAGTATGCAGCACGGAGGCAATCAGCCCCAGCATTTT.

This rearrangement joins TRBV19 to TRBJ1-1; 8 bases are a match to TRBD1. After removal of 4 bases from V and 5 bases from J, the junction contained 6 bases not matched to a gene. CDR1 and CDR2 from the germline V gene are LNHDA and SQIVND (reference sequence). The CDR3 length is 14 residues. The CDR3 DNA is TGTGCCAGTAGTACCATAACAGGGGGGACTGAAGCTTTCTTT. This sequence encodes CASSTITGGTEAFF.

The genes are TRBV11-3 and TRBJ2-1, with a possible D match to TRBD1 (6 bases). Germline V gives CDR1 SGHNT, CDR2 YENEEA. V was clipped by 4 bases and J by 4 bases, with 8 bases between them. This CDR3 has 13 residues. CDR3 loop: CASSSGTYNEQFF. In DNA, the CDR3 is TGTGCCAGCAGCTCCGGGACATACAATGAGCAGTTCTTC.

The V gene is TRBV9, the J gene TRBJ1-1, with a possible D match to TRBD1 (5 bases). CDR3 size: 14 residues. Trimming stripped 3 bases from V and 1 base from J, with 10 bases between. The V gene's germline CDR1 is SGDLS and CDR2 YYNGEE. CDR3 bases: TGTGCCAGCAGCGAGTCCGGGACGAACACTGAAGCTTTCTTT. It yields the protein CASSESGTNTEAFF.